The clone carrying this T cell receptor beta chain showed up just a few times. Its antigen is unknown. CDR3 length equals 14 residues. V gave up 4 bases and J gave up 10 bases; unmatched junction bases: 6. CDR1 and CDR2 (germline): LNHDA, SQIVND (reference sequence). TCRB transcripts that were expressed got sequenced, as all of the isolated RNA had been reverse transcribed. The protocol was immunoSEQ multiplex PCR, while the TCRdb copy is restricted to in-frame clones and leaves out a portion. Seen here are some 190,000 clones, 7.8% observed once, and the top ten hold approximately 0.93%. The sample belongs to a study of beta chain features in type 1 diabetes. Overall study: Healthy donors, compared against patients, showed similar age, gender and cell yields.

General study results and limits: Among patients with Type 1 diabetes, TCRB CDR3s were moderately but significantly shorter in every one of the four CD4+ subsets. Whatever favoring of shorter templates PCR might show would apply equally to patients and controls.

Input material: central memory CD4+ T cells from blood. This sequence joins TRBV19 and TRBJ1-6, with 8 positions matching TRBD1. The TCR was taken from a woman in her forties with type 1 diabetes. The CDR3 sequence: CASSTDRGGSPLHF. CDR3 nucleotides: TGTGCCAGTAGTACAGACAGGGGTGGCTCACCCCTCCACTTT.